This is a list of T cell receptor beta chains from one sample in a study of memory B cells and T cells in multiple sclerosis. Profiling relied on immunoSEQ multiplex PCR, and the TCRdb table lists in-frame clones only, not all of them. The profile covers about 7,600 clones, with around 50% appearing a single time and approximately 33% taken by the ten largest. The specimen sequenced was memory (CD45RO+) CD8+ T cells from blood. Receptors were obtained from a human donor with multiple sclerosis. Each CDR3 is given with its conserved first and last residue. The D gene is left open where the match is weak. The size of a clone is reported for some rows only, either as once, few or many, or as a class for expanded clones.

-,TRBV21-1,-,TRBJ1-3,CASTDRVRNTIYF,TGTGCCAGCACAGACAGGGTTAGAAACACCATATATTTT
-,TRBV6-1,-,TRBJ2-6,CASRAGASGANVLTF,TGTGCCAGCAGGGCAGGGGCCTCTGGGGCCAACGTCCTGACTTTC
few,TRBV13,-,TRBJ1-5,CASSENYALNQPQHF,TGTGCCAGCAGTGAGAACTACGCGTTAAATCAGCCCCAGCATTTT
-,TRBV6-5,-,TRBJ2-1,CASSYGAHNEQFF,TGTGCCAGCAGTTACGGGGCCCACAATGAGCAGTTCTTC
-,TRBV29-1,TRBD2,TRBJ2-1,CSVASGDNNEQFF,TGCAGCGTTGCTAGCGGGGATAACAATGAGCAGTTCTTC
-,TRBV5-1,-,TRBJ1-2,CASSLAGQPVYGYTF,TGCGCCAGCAGCTTGGCGGGACAACCTGTCTATGGCTACACCTTC
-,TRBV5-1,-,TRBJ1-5,CASSLNSFSNQPQHF,TGCGCCAGCAGCTTGAATTCGTTTAGCAATCAGCCCCAGCATTTT
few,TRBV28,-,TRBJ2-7,CASSRLDREGEQYF,TGTGCCAGCAGCCGACTGGACAGGGAGGGCGAGCAGTACTTC
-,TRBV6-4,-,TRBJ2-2,CASSDGAAGELFF,TGTGCCAGCAGTGACGGGGCTGCCGGGGAGCTGTTTTTT
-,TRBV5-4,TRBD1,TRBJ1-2,CASSFGQGSYGYTF,TGTGCCAGCAGCTTCGGACAGGGGAGCTATGGCTACACCTTC
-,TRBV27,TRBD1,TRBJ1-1,CASRIGTALKIF,TGTGCCAGCAGGATTGGGACAGCTTTGAAGATCTTT
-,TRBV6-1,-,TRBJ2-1,CASSAFRDISYNEQFF,TGTGCCAGCAGTGCCTTCCGGGACATATCTTACAATGAGCAGTTCTTC
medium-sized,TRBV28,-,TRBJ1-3,CASSPGPGVLLLSGNTIYF,TGTGCCAGCAGTCCCGGACCGGGGGTCCTCCTACTCTCTGGAAACACCATATATTTT
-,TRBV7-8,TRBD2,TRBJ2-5,CASSETRGEGKTQYF,TGTGCCAGCAGCGAAACCCGCGGGGAGGGAAAGACCCAGTACTTC
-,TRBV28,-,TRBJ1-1,CASSLLLSVNTEAFF,TGTGCCAGCAGTTTACTTTTAAGCGTCAACACTGAAGCTTTCTTT
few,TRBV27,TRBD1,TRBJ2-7,CASSEEGAGGEQYF,TGTGCCAGCAGTGAAGAGGGGGCAGGGGGCGAGCAGTACTTC
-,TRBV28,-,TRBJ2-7,CASTLRDGTRAHEQYF,TGTGCCAGCACCCTAAGGGACGGGACTCGTGCCCACGAGCAGTACTTC
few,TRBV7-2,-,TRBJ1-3,CASSSPNRVSGNTIYF,TGTGCCAGCAGCTCACCTAACAGGGTATCTGGAAACACCATATATTTT
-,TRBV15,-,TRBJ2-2,CATSRDQENGELFF,TGTGCCACCAGCAGAGATCAAGAGAACGGGGAGCTGTTTTTT
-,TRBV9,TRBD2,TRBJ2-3,CASSALAGARLVTDTQYF,TGTGCCAGCAGCGCCCTAGCGGGGGCCCGGCTTGTCACAGATACGCAGTATTTT
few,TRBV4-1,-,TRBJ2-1,CASSQEELYNEQFF,TGCGCCAGCAGCCAAGAAGAGTTATACAATGAGCAGTTCTTC
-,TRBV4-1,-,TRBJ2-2,CASSHVTGELFF,TGCGCCAGCAGCCATGTAACCGGGGAGCTGTTTTTT
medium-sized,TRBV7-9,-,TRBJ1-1,CASSPLAGYTEAFF,TGTGCCAGCAGCCCCCTAGCGGGTTACACTGAAGCTTTCTTT
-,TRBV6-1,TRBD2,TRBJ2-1,CASSEWLAGYNEQFF,TGTGCCAGCAGTGAATGGCTAGCGGGATACAATGAGCAGTTCTTC
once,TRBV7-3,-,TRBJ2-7,CASSLTWGGASEQYF,TGTGCCAGCAGCTTAACGTGGGGGGGGGCCTCCGAGCAGTACTTC
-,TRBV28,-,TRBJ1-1,CASTPYGGTTEAFF,TGTGCCAGCACCCCGTACGGGGGGACCACTGAAGCTTTCTTT
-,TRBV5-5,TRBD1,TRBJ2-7,CASNDRGSYEQYF,TGTGCCAGCAACGACAGGGGCTCCTACGAGCAGTACTTC
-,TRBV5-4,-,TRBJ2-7,CASSLAGAALNEQYF,TGTGCCAGCAGCTTGGCTGGGGCGGCTCTAAACGAGCAGTACTTC
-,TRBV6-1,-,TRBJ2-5,CATNLQGNQETQYF,TGTGCCACAAACCTACAGGGTAACCAAGAGACCCAGTACTTC
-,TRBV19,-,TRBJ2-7,CASSVLSTRGDEQYF,TGTGCCAGTAGTGTACTATCAACCAGGGGTGACGAGCAGTACTTC
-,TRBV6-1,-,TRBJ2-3,CASMDRQPSTDTQYF,TGTGCCAGTATGGATCGACAGCCCAGCACAGATACGCAGTATTTT
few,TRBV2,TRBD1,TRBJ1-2,CASSGTGGWGYTF,TGTGCCAGCAGCGGGACAGGGGGCTGGGGCTACACCTTC
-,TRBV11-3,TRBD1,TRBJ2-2,CASSDRTGTNTGELFF,TGTGCCAGCAGCGACAGGACAGGGACGAACACCGGGGAGCTGTTTTTT
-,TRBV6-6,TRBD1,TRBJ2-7,CASSYPGQGSYEQYF,TGTGCCAGCAGTTATCCGGGACAGGGGTCCTACGAGCAGTACTTC
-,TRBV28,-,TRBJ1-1,CASSLIQRNTEAFF,TGTGCCAGCAGTTTAATACAAAGGAACACTGAAGCTTTCTTT
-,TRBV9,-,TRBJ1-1,CASSARPRGEAFF,TGTGCCAGCAGCGCCCGCCCCAGGGGTGAAGCTTTCTTT
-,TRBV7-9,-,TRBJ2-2,CASSPPGGEVGDTGELFF,TGTGCCAGCAGCCCCCCGGGTGGGGAGGTGGGCGACACCGGGGAGCTGTTTTTT